Listed here is a single TCR beta chain. Unique molecular identifier tags were affixed to discrete cDNA molecules. TCRdb passed the 5' RACE reads through MiXCR, listing each CDR3 protein once. This table has roughly 97,000 distinct CDR3 sequences, approximately 11% appearing once. CDR3 length equals 13 residues. V was shortened by 1 base and J by 11 bases, with 14 bases between the two germline ends. The sample originates from a study of early T cells in non-severe SARS-CoV-2 infection. This material consisted of whole blood, taken at baseline. The sequence was obtained from an adult who was a healthcare worker with PCR-confirmed SARS-CoV-2 infection or an uninfected control (not recorded which). The chain uses TRBV12-3 or TRBV12-4 and TRBJ1-1, with a possible D match to TRBD1 (5 bases). The CDR3 protein is CASSLGAGLLAFF. CDR3 nucleotide sequence: TGTGCCAGCAGTTTAGGGGCAGGGTTATTGGCTTTCTTT.